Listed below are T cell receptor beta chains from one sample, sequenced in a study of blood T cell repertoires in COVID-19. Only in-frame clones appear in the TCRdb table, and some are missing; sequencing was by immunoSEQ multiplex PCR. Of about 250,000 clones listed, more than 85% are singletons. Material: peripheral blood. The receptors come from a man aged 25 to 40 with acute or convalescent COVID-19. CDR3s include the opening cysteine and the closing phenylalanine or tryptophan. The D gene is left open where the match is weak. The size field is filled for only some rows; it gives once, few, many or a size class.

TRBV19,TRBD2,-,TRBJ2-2,TGTGCCAGTAGTCAAAGTGGGACTAGAACCGGGGAGCTGTTTTTT,CASSQSGTRTGELFF
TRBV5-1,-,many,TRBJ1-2,TGCGCCAGCAGCTTGGCCGATTATGAGGGCCCGATTTCCTATGGCTACACCTTC,CASSLADYEGPISYGYTF
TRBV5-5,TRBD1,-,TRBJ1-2,TGTGCCAGCAGCTTTTCGGGACAGGTTCACTATGGCTACACCTTC,CASSFSGQVHYGYTF
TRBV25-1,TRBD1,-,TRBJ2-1,TGTGCCAGCAGTGGGTGGACAGGGATCATGGGCAATGAGCAGTTCTTC,CASSGWTGIMGNEQFF
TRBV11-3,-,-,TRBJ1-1,TGTGCCAGCAGCCTAGGGGCGGGGAACACTGAAGCTTTCTTT,CASSLGAGNTEAFF
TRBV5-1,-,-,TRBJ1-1,TGCGCCAGCAGCTTGCGACTCATGAACACTGAAGCTTTCTTT,CASSLRLMNTEAFF
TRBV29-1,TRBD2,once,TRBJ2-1,TGCAGCGAAAGGACTAGCGGGAGGGGTGAGCAGTTCTTC,CSERTSGRGEQFF
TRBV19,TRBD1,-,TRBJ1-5,TGTGCCAGTAGCCGAACTCGGACAGGGGAGGGCAATCAGCCCCAGCATTTT,CASSRTRTGEGNQPQHF
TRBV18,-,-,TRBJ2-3,TGTGCCAGCTCAACCTACTCTCCTGGCACAGATACGCAGTATTTT,CASSTYSPGTDTQYF
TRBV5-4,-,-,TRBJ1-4,TGTGCCAGCAGCTTTGGGGGGGGTCCGGGCGGAGAGGAAAAACTGTTTTTT,CASSFGGGPGGEEKLFF
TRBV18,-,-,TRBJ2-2,TGTGCCAGCTCCCTCCTTTCCGGACAGATAAACACCGGGGAGCTGTTTTTT,CASSLLSGQINTGELFF
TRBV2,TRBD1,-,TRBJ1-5,TGTGCCAGCCGGAGAGACAGGGGTGGCAATCAGCCCCAGCATTTT,CASRRDRGGNQPQHF
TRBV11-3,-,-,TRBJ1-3,TGTGCCAGCAGCTTAAGCGGAAACACCATATATTTT,CASSLSGNTIYF
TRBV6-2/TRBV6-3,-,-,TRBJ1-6,TGTGCCAGCAGTTACGCCTCGGGGAGCTCCTATAATTCACCCCTCCACTTT,CASSYASGSSYNSPLHF
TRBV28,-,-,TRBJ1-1,TGTGCCAGCAGTTTGGGGGGGAACACTGAAGCTTTCTTT,CASSLGGNTEAFF
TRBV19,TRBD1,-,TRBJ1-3,TGTGCCAGTCGGAGGGACAGGGTATCCGGAAACACCATATATTTT,CASRRDRVSGNTIYF
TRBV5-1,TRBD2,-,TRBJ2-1,TGCGCCAGCAGCTTGACTAGCGGAGCAACCTACAATGAGCAGTTCTTC,CASSLTSGATYNEQFF
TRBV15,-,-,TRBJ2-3,TGTGCCACCAGCCCCAGGGCAGATACGCAGTATTTT,CATSPRADTQYF
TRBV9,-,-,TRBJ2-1,TGTGCCAGCAGCGTATCCGGGAGCTCCTACAATGAGCAGTTCTTC,CASSVSGSSYNEQFF
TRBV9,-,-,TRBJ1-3,TGTGCCAGCAGCGGGAGTAGCTCTGGAAACACCATATATTTT,CASSGSSSGNTIYF
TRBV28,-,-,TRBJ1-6,TGTGCCAGCAGTGCAGGCCCGTCACCCCTCCACTTT,CASSAGPSPLHF
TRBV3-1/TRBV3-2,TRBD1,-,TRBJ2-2,TGTGCCAGCAGCCAAGGGACAGGGTCCTACACCGGGGAGCTGTTTTTT,CASSQGTGSYTGELFF
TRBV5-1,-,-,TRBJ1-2,TGCGCCAGCAGAATGGTATTGCAGAATGGCTACACCTTC,CASRMVLQNGYTF
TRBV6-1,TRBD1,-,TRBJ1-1,TGTGCCAGCAGCGTACAGGGGCGCGACACTGAAGCTTTCTTT,CASSVQGRDTEAFF
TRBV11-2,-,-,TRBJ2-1,TGTGCCAGCAGGATTCCGGGGGGCCGCTACAATGAGCAGTTCTTC,CASRIPGGRYNEQFF
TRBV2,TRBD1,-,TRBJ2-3,TGTGCCAGCACCACTAGGGGGCCACCAAGCACAGATACGCAGTATTTT,CASTTRGPPSTDTQYF
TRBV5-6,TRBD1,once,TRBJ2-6,TGTGCCAGCATATGGACAGGCACCGGGGCCAACGTCCTGACTTTC,CASIWTGTGANVLTF